This is a list of T cell receptor beta chains from one sample in a study of blood T cell repertoires in COVID-19. Some clones are missing from TCRdb's copy, which holds only in-frame ones; the method was immunoSEQ multiplex PCR. The data contain about 87,000 clones, 70% to 85% of them singletons. The sample consisted of peripheral blood. The receptors stem from a woman aged 50 to 65 with acute or convalescent COVID-19. The CDR3 runs from the conserved cysteine through the conserved F or W. Each record gives: J gene, V gene, clone size, D gene, CDR3 DNA, CDR3 protein. A D gene is named only where the DNA matches it firmly. The size entry is marked missing in some rows and otherwise reads once, few, many or a size class.

TRBJ1-6,TRBV7-2,once,TRBD1,TGTGCCAGCAGCTTAGCCAGGGGGGATTCACCCCTCCACTTT,CASSLARGDSPLHF
TRBJ1-5,TRBV28,few,.,TGTGCCAGCAGCCTGACTGGGTTCGAATATAGCAATCAGCCCCAGCATTTT,CASSLTGFEYSNQPQHF
TRBJ1-2,TRBV18,few,.,TGTGCCAGCTCACCCCGACAGGAGGTCTACTATGGCTACACCTTC,CASSPRQEVYYGYTF
TRBJ2-5,TRBV6-6,.,TRBD2,TGTGCCAGCAGTCCCGGACTAGCGGGGGCCAGGGAAGAGACCCAGTACTTC,CASSPGLAGAREETQYF
TRBJ2-5,TRBV7-2,.,.,TGTGCCAGCAGCCCCGCGATCCAAGAGACCCAGTACTTC,CASSPAIQETQYF
TRBJ1-2,TRBV7-9,.,.,TGTGCCAGCAGCACAGACCAGCCCCCCTATGGCTACACCTTC,CASSTDQPPYGYTF
TRBJ1-5,TRBV10-3,.,.,TGTGCCATCAGTGGGGCGGGCAGGGAGGATCAGCCCCAGCATTTT,CAISGAGREDQPQHF
TRBJ2-7,TRBV6-5,.,.,TGTGCCAGCAGTTACCGAAGGACTTCCCACGAGCAGTACTTC,CASSYRRTSHEQYF
TRBJ1-4,TRBV24-1,.,.,TGTGCCACCAGTGATTCGGGGGAAAAACTGTTTTTT,CATSDSGEKLFF
TRBJ1-5,TRBV7-2,.,.,TGTGCCAGCAGCCCACATAGCAATCAGCCCCAGCATTTT,CASSPHSNQPQHF
TRBJ2-7,TRBV6-6,.,TRBD1,TGTGCCAGCACAGGGACAGCCGCCTACGAGCAGTACTTC,CASTGTAAYEQYF
TRBJ1-1,TRBV14,once,.,TGTGCCAGCAGCCAAGATCAAGGGGGACAGAACACTGAAGCTTTCTTT,CASSQDQGGQNTEAFF
TRBJ1-3,TRBV2,.,TRBD1,TGTGCCAGCAGTCCTAAGAACGTACAGGGGGTTACTGGAAACACCATATATTTT,CASSPKNVQGVTGNTIYF
TRBJ1-2,TRBV19,.,TRBD1,TGTGCCAGTAGTATGGGTTGGCGACAGGGGGCTTATGGCTACACCTTC,CASSMGWRQGAYGYTF
TRBJ2-5,TRBV3-1/TRBV3-2,.,.,TGTGCCAGCAGCCCGACAGGTAACAGTCTGGAGACCCAGTACTTC,CASSPTGNSLETQYF
TRBJ1-5,TRBV19,.,.,TGTGCCAGTAGTATGTCCCTGTCCCAAAGCCAGCCCCAGCATTTT,CASSMSLSQSQPQHF
TRBJ1-6,TRBV30,.,.,TGTGCCTGGAGTAATGGCAGGGATTCACCCCTCCACTTT,CAWSNGRDSPLHF
TRBJ2-2,TRBV5-1,.,.,TGCGCCAGCAGCTTGAGGGTCTCAGGGAACGGGGAGCTGTTTTTT,CASSLRVSGNGELFF
TRBJ1-1,TRBV4-1,once,TRBD1,TGCGCCAGCAGCTTTCGGGACAGGGGGCGGGGGACTGAAGCTTTCTTT,CASSFRDRGRGTEAFF
TRBJ2-5,TRBV9,.,TRBD2,TGTGCCAGCAGCGCCCAGGGACTAGCAAAAGAGACCCAGTACTTC,CASSAQGLAKETQYF
TRBJ1-6,TRBV28,.,.,TGTGCCAGCAGTTTTTGGGAGACCCCAAATTCACCCCTCCACTTT,CASSFWETPNSPLHF
TRBJ2-1,TRBV5-6,.,.,TGTGCCAGCAGCTTGCGGGGATTCGGGGGCTACAATGAGCAGTTCTTC,CASSLRGFGGYNEQFF
TRBJ1-1,TRBV6-5,few,.,TGTGCCAGCAGCCCCGGTTTGAGAGAAGCTTTCTTT,CASSPGLREAFF
TRBJ2-1,TRBV19,.,TRBD2,TGTGCCAGTAGTCCCCAGGCGGGGGGGCTGAATGAGCAGTTCTTC,CASSPQAGGLNEQFF
TRBJ2-7,TRBV7-3,.,TRBD1,TGTGCCAGCAGCCGCTCCGGGGGACAGGGCAACTACGAGCAGTACTTC,CASSRSGGQGNYEQYF
TRBJ2-1,TRBV6-5,.,TRBD1,TGTGCCAGCAGTTATTCCGACAGGGGCAATGAGCAGTTCTTC,CASSYSDRGNEQFF
TRBJ2-1,TRBV15,once,.,TGTGCCACCAGCAGAGGACACGGAATTGGTGACAATGAGCAGTTCTTC,CATSRGHGIGDNEQFF
TRBJ2-7,TRBV28,once,.,TGTGCCAGCAGTTTACAGGGGACCTACGAGCAGTACTTC,CASSLQGTYEQYF
TRBJ2-5,TRBV3-1/TRBV3-2,.,.,TGTGCCAGCAGCCAATCCGGAGTAAAAGAGACCCAGTACTTC,CASSQSGVKETQYF
TRBJ2-6,TRBV7-2,.,.,TGTGCCAGCAGCTTAGCACCAGGGGTAACTGGGGCCAACGTCCTGACTTTC,CASSLAPGVTGANVLTF
TRBJ1-2,TRBV4-3,few,.,TGCGCCAGCAGCCAAGATCCAGGGTCTTCAGCTAACTATGGCTACACCTTC,CASSQDPGSSANYGYTF
TRBJ1-2,TRBV4-1,.,.,TGCGCCAGCAGCCAAGATAGGGGTCTTATTGGGAACTATGGCTACACCTTC,CASSQDRGLIGNYGYTF
TRBJ1-5,TRBV2,.,TRBD1,TGTGCCAGCAGTCCGGACAGGGCGAAACATCAGCCCCAGCATTTT,CASSPDRAKHQPQHF
TRBJ2-2,TRBV5-1,.,TRBD1,TGCGCCAGCAGCTGGGACAGTTACACCGGGGAGCTGTTTTTT,CASSWDSYTGELFF
TRBJ1-1,TRBV2,.,.,TGTGCCAGCTTGTCGTGGAACACTGAAGCTTTCTTT,CASLSWNTEAFF
TRBJ1-6,TRBV18,.,.,TGTGCCAGCGGACGACAGAACAATTCACCCCTCCACTTT,CASGRQNNSPLHF
TRBJ2-3,TRBV19,.,TRBD1,TGTGCCAGTAGTGCTCCCGACAGGGGGCTCGCAGATACGCAGTATTTT,CASSAPDRGLADTQYF
TRBJ1-3,TRBV5-6,.,.,TGTGCCAGCAGCTTGGTTCGATCACGTAGCTCTGGAAACACCATATATTTT,CASSLVRSRSSGNTIYF
TRBJ1-3,TRBV3-1/TRBV3-2,.,.,TGTGCCAGCAGGAAGACAGGAGGCCTGGGTGGAAACACCATATATTTT,CASRKTGGLGGNTIYF
TRBJ1-1,TRBV25-1,.,.,TGTGCCAGCAGCCCTACGGGGGTGCTGAACACTGAAGCTTTCTTT,CASSPTGVLNTEAFF
TRBJ2-7,TRBV10-3,few,.,TGTGCCTCCTCGGGGGCTGGGGAAGGGGGCCAGGAATACGAGCAGTACTTC,CASSGAGEGGQEYEQYF
TRBJ1-6,TRBV19,.,TRBD1,TGTGCCAGTAGCCCAGACAGGGGAGCTAGGACCCTCCACTTT,CASSPDRGARTLHF
TRBJ1-1,TRBV19,.,TRBD1,TGTGCCACCTCGGGACAGGGGATAGGGGGCGGCGCGGCTTTCTTT,CATSGQGIGGGAAFF
TRBJ1-1,TRBV23-1,.,TRBD1,TGCGCCAGCAGTCGAGACAGGGTGAACACTGAAGCTTTCTTT,CASSRDRVNTEAFF
TRBJ2-1,TRBV6-2/TRBV6-3,.,TRBD2,TGTGCCAGCAGTCAGGGACTAGCAAATGAGCAGTTCTTC,CASSQGLANEQFF
TRBJ2-7,TRBV6-5,.,TRBD1,TGTGCCAGCAGCTTTGACAGGGGATACGAGCAGTACTTC,CASSFDRGYEQYF
TRBJ1-2,TRBV7-2,few,.,TGTGCCAGCAGCCAAACACAGGTTGACTATGGCTACACCTTC,CASSQTQVDYGYTF
TRBJ2-5,TRBV28,few,TRBD1,TGTGCCAGCAGCCCGGGACAGGGCTTGACCCAGTACTTC,CASSPGQGLTQYF
TRBJ1-3,TRBV2,.,TRBD1,TGTGCCAGCATCGGAATAACGACAGGGTCTGGAAACACCATATATTTT,CASIGITTGSGNTIYF